What follows is one TCR beta chain and its context. Antigen specificity is unknown. A modified ARM-PCR protocol with three rounds of nested PCR amplified TCRbeta. Via MiXCR, TCRdb re-called the multiplex PCR reads, giving one row per CDR3 protein. The sample records fewer than 100,000 distinct CDR3 sequences, roughly 72% being singletons. RNA was extracted from bulk tissue without any cell sorting. This sample is drawn from a study of tumor and adjacent non-tumor tissue in lung cancer. The CDR3 spans 15 residues. Germline assignment: CDR1 SGHAT and CDR2 FQNNGV. V gave up 9 bases and J gave up 9 bases, with 23 bases separating them. Study observations and caveats: Top 100 clones took a larger repertoire share in normal lung.

This chain uses TRBV11-2 with TRBJ2-2; no clear D. Sequencing was performed on lung tumor tissue. This receptor was obtained from a woman aged 40 to 50 with non-small cell lung cancer. The CDR3 nucleotides read TGTGCCAGTAGCCCAAATTCAGGTGGCTTGTGGGAGCTGTTTTTT. Translation: CASSPNSGGLWELFF.